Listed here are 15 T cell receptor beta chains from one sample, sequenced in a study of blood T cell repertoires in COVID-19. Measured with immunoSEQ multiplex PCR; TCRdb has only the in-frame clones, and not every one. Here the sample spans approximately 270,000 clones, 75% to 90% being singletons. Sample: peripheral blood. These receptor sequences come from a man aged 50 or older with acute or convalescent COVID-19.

The CDR3: CASSEAGGAGNQPQHF. The CDR3 DNA sequence: TGTGCCAGCAGTGAGGCAGGGGGCGCCGGCAATCAGCCCCAGCATTTT. The chain is built from TRBV28 and TRBJ1-5; TRBD1 matches at 8 bases. The CDR3 totals 16 residues. Germline loops: CDR1 MDHEN, CDR2 SYDVKM. Trimming cost V 5 bases and J 2 bases; bases outside gene matches: 8.

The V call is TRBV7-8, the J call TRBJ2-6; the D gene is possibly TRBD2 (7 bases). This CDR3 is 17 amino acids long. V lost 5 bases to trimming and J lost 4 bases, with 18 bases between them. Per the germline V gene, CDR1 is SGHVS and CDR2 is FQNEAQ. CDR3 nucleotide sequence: TGTGCCAGCAGCCCCTTCGGGGGGCCTTCCGGGGCCAACGTCCTGACTTTC. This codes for CASSPFGGPSGANVLTF.

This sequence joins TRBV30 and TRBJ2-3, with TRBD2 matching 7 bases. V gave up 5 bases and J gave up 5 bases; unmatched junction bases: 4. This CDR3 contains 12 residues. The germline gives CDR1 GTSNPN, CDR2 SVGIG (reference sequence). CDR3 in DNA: TGTGCCTGGGGGGAGGGTGGAGATACGCAGTATTTT. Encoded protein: CAWGEGGDTQYF.

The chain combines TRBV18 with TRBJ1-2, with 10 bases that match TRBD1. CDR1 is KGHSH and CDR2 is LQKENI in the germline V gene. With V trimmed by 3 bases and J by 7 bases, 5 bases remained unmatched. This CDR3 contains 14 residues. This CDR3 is CASSPRQGAGGYTF. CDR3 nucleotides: TGTGCCAGCTCACCCAGACAGGGGGCAGGTGGCTACACCTTC.

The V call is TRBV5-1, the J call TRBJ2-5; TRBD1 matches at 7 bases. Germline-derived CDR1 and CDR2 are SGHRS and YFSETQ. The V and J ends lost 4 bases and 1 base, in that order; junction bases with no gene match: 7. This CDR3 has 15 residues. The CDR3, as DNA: TGCGCCAGCAGCCAGTCCCCAGGGGGCCAAGAGACCCAGTACTTC. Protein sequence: CASSQSPGGQETQYF. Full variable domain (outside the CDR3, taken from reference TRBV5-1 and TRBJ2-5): KAGVTQTPRYLIKTRGQQVTLSCSPISGHRSVSWYQQTPGQGLQFLFEYFSETQRNKGNFPGRFSGRQFSNSRSEMNVSTLELGDSALYLCASSQSPGGQETQYFGPGTRLLVL.

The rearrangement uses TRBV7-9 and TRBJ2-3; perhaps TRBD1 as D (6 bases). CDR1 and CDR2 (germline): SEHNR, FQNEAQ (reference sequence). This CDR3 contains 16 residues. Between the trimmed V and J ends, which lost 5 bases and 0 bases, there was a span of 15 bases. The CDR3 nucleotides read TGTGCCAGCAGCCTGAGACAGGCGCCTAGCACAGATACGCAGTATTTT. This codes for CASSLRQAPSTDTQYF.

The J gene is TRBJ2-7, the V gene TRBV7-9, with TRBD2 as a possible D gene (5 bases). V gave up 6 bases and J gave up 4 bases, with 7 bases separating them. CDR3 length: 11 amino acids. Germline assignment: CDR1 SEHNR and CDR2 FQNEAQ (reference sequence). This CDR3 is CASRREYEQYF. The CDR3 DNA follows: TGTGCCAGCAGGAGGGAGTACGAGCAGTACTTC.

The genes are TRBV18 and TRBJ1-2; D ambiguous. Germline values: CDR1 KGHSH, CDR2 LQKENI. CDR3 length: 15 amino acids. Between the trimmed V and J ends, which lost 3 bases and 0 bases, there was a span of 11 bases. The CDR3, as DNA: TGTGCCAGCTCACCGCCACTGGGAGCTAACTATGGCTACACCTTC. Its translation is CASSPPLGANYGYTF.

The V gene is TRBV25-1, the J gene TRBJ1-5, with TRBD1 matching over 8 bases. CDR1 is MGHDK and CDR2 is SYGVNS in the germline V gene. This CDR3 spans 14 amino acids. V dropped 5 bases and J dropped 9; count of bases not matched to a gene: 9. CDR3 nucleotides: TGTGCCAGCAGTCCAGGGGGCCAGGGTCGGCCCCAGCATTTT. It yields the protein CASSPGGQGRPQHF.

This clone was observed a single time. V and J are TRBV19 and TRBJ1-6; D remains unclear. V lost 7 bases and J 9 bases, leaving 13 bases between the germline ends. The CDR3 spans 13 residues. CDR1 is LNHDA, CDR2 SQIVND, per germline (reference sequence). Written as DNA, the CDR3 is TGTGCCAGTACGCGGGGTTTAGGTTCACCCCTCCACTTT. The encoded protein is CASTRGLGSPLHF.

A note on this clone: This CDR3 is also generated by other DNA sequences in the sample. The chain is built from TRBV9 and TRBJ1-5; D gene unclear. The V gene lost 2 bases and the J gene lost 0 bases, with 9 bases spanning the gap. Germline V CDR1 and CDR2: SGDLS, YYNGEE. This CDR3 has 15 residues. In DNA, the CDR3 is TGTGCCAGCAGCGTGGGCGTCTATAGCAATCAGCCCCAGCATTTT. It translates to CASSVGVYSNQPQHF.

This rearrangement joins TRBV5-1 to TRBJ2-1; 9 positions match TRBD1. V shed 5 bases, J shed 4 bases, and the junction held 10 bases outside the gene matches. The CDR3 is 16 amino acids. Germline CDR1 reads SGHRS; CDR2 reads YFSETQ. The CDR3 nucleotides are TGCGCCAGCAGACCGACAGGGGGAACGGTTTACAATGAGCAGTTCTTC. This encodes CASRPTGGTVYNEQFF. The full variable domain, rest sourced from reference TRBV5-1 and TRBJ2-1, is KAGVTQTPRYLIKTRGQQVTLSCSPISGHRSVSWYQQTPGQGLQFLFEYFSETQRNKGNFPGRFSGRQFSNSRSEMNVSTLELGDSALYLCASRPTGGTVYNEQFFGPGTRLTVL.

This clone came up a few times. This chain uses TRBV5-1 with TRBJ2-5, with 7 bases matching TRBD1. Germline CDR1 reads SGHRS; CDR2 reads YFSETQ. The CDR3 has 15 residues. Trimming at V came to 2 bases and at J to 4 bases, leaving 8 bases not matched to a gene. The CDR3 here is CASSFSPGQIETQYF. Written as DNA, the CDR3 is TGCGCCAGCAGCTTTTCCCCGGGACAGATAGAGACCCAGTACTTC.

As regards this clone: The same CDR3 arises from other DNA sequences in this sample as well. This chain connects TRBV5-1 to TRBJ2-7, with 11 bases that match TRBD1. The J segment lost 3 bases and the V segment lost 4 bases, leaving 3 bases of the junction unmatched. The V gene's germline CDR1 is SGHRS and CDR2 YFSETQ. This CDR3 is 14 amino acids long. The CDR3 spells CASSVGTGGYEQYF. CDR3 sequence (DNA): TGCGCCAGCAGCGTCGGGACAGGGGGCTACGAGCAGTACTTC.

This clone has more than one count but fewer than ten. CDR3 protein: CASGLGHRDHQPQHF. The CDR3 DNA reads TGTGCTAGTGGTTTGGGGCACAGGGACCATCAGCCCCAGCATTTT. The chain uses TRBV12-5 and TRBJ1-5; D possibly corresponds to TRBD1 (6 bases). Trimming took off 1 base at V and 5 bases at J, with 12 bases between the two ends. CDR1 is LGHNT and CDR2 is FRNRAP in the germline V gene. The CDR3 totals 15 residues.